Below, 9 T cell receptor beta chains from the same sample are listed, as sequenced in a study of cytotoxic CD8 clonotypes in ibrutinib-treated CLL. Only in-frame clones appear in the TCRdb table, and some are missing; sequencing was by immunoSEQ multiplex PCR. The top ten hold about 10% of the sample, which has some 200,000 clones, about four fifths seen once. Sequenced here: PBMCs, sampled after 12 months of ibrutinib treatment. These receptors were taken from a human donor with chronic lymphocytic leukemia.

J is TRBJ1-1 and V is TRBV19; maybe TRBD1 (5 bases). CDR1 and CDR2 (germline): LNHDA, SQIVND (reference sequence). The CDR3 has 14 residues. Between the trimmed V and J ends, which lost 7 bases and 1 base, there was a span of 13 bases. The CDR3 region has the DNA TGTGCCAGTACCTCCACTGGGGGGAACACTGAAGCTTTCTTT. Protein: CASTSTGGNTEAFF.

The genes are TRBV7-3 and TRBJ2-3; 7 nucleotides agree with TRBD2. The CDR3 totals 13 residues. V was pared by 3 bases and J by 3 bases, with 0 bases of the junction left unmatched. Germline V lookup: CDR1 SGHTA, CDR2 FQGTGA. This CDR3 reads CASSLGGTDTQYF. In DNA, the CDR3 is TGTGCCAGCAGCTTGGGGGGGACAGATACGCAGTATTTT.

The V gene is TRBV12-5, the J gene TRBJ2-7; 8 nucleotides match TRBD1. Germline V gives CDR1 LGHNT, CDR2 FRNRAP. CDR3 length: 17 residues. After removal of 3 bases from V and 4 bases from J, the junction contained 14 bases not matched to a gene. The CDR3 DNA sequence: TGTGCTAGTGGTTTCAGGGGTGCAGGGGGCTTTTGTTACGAGCAGTACTTC. Its translation is CASGFRGAGGFCYEQYF.

The CDR3 here is CATVAGHSSNQPQHF. The DNA for the CDR3 is TGTGCCACCGTAGCGGGCCACAGTAGCAATCAGCCCCAGCATTTT. This chain uses TRBV6-1 with TRBJ1-5; D is ambiguous. Germline V CDR1 and CDR2: MNHNS, SASEGT. Trimming took off 10 bases at V and 0 bases at J, with 16 bases between the two ends. The CDR3 is 15 amino acids.

The rearrangement links TRBV5-1 to TRBJ1-1; D might be TRBD1 (5 bases). This CDR3 contains 17 residues. Per the germline V gene, CDR1 is SGHRS and CDR2 is YFSETQ. The germline V and J ends were trimmed by 0 bases and 6 bases, with 21 bases remaining between them. CDR3 loop: CASSLESRGGVVAEAFF. The CDR3 bases are TGCGCCAGCAGCTTGGAAAGCCGGGGAGGGGTTGTGGCTGAAGCTTTCTTT.

CDR3 loop: CASSLRGQGTYEQYF. The DNA for the CDR3 is TGCGCCAGCAGTTTACGGGGACAGGGAACCTACGAGCAGTACTTC. The V and J genes are TRBV4-1 and TRBJ2-7, with 9 positions matching TRBD1. Germline V gives CDR1 MGHRA, CDR2 YSYEKL. There are 15 residues in the CDR3. V trimming: 6 bases; J trimming: 2 bases; junction bases outside the gene matches: 8.

The chain carries TRBV9 and TRBJ2-7, with 10 positions matching TRBD2. Germline V gene sequence: CDR1 SGDLS, CDR2 YYNGEE. The CDR3 has 17 amino acids. V lost 4 bases and J lost 0; bases outside the gene matches: 10. The CDR3 loop reads CASSPRLAGGSSYEQYF. The CDR3 region has the DNA TGTGCCAGCAGCCCCCGGTTAGCGGGGGGATCCTCCTACGAGCAGTACTTC.

A few counts support this clone. The rearrangement joins TRBV21-1 to TRBJ1-1. TRBV21-1 is a pseudogene segment. CDR3 length: 16 amino acids. In nucleotides, the CDR3 is TGTGCCAGCAGCAAAGAAAGGGGAGGGGGGAGCACTGAAGCTTTCTTT. Translating gives CASSKERGGGSTEAFF.

The chain uses TRBV6-1 and TRBJ1-5, with D hard to call. Trimming removed 0 bases from V and 9 bases from J, with 18 bases in between. This CDR3 is 16 amino acids long. Germline values: CDR1 MNHNS, CDR2 SASEGT. The CDR3 bases are TGTGCCAGCAGTGAAGCGCCCGGCGGCGGGGATAGGCCCCAGCATTTT. Protein sequence: CASSEAPGGGDRPQHF.